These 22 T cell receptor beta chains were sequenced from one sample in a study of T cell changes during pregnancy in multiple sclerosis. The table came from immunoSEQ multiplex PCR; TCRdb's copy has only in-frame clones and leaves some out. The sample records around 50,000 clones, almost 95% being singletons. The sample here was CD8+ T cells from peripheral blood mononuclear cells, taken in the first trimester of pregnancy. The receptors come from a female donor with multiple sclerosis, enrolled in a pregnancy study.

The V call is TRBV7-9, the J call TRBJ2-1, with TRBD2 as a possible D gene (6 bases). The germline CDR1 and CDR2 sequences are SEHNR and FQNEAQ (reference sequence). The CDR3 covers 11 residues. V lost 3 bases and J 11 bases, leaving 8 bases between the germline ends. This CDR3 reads CASSFGTQQFF. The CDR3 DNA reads TGTGCCAGCAGCTTTGGGACTCAGCAGTTCTTC.

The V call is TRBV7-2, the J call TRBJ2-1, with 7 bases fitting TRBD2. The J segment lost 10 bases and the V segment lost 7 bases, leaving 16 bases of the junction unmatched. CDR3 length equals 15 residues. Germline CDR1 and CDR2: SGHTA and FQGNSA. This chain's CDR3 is CASTPEVAGVLEQFF. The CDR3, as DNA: TGTGCCAGCACCCCTGAGGTGGCGGGAGTCTTGGAGCAGTTCTTC.

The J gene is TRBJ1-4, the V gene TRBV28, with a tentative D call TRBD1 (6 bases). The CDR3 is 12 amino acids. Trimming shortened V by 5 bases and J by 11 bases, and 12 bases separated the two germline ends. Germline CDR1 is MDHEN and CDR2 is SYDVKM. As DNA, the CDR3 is TGTGCCAGCAGTAGACAGGCTGGCAAACTGTTTTTT. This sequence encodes CASSRQAGKLFF.

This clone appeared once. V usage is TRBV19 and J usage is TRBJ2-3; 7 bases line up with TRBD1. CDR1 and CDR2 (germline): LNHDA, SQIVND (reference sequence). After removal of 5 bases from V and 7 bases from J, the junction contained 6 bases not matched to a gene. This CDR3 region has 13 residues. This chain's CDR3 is CASSPDRANTQYF. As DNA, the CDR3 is TGTGCCAGTAGTCCCGACAGGGCCAATACGCAGTATTTT. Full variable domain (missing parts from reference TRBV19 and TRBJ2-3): DGGITQSPKYLFRKEGQNVTLSCEQNLNHDAMYWYRQDPGQGLRLIYYSQIVNDFQKGDIAEGYSVSREKKESFPLTVTSAQKNPTAFYLCASSPDRANTQYFGPGTRLTVL.

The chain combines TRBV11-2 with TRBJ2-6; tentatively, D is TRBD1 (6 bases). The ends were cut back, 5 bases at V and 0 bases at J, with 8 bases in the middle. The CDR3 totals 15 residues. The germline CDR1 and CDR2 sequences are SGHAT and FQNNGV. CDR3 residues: CASSIRGSGANVLTF. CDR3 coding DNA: TGTGCCAGCAGCATCAGGGGCTCTGGGGCCAACGTCCTGACTTTC.

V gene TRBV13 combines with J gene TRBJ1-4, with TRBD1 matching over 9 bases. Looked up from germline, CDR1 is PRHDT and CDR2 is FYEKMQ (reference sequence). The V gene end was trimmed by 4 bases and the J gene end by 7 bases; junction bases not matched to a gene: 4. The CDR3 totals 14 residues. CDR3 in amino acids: CASSSTGGGEKLFF. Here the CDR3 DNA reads TGTGCCAGCAGCTCGACAGGGGGAGGTGAAAAACTGTTTTTT.

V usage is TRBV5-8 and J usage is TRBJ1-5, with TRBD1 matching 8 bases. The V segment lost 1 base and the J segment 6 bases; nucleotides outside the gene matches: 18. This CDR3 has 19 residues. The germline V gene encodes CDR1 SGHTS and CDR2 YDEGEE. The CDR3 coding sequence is TGTGCCAGCAGCTTGCTCCTTTTGGGGACAGGACTTACGGGTCAGCCCCAGCATTTT. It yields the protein CASSLLLLGTGLTGQPQHF.

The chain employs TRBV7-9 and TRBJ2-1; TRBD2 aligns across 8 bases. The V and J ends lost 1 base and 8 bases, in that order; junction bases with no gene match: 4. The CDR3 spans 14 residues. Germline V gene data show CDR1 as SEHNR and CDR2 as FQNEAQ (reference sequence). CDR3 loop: CASSLVGGDDEQFF. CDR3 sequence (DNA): TGTGCCAGCAGCTTAGTCGGGGGGGACGATGAGCAGTTCTTC.

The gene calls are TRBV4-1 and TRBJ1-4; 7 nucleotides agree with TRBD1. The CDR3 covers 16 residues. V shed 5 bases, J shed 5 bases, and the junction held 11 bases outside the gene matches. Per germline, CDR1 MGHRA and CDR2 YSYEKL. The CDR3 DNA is TGCGCCAGCAGCACAACGACGGGACAGTTAAATGAAAAACTGTTTTTT. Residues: CASSTTTGQLNEKLFF.

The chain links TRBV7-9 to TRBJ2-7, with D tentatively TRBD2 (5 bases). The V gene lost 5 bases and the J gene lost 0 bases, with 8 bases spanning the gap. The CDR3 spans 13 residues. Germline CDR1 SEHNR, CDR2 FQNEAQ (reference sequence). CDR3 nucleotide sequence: TGTGCCAGCAGCCGGACTGTCTCCTACGAGCAGTACTTC. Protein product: CASSRTVSYEQYF.

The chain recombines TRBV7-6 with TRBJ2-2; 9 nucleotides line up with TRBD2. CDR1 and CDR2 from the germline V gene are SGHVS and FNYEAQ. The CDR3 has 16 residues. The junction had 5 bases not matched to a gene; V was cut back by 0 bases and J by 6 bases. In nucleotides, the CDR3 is TGTGCCAGCAGCTTAGCTAGCGGGGGCCTGCCCGGGGAGCTGTTTTTT. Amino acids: CASSLASGGLPGELFF.

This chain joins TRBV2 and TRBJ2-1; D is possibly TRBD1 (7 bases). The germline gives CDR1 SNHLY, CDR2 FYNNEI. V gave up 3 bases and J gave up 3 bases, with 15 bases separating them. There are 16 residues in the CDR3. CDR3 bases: TGTGCCAGCAGTGAGGGGGGCAGGGGGTACTACAATGAGCAGTTCTTC. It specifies CASSEGGRGYYNEQFF.

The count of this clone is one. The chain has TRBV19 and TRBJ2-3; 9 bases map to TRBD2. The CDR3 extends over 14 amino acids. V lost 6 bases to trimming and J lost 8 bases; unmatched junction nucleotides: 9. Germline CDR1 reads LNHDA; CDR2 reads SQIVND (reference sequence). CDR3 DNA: TGTGCCAGTAGCCCTAGCGGGATAGGGGGTACGCAGTATTTT. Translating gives CASSPSGIGGTQYF.

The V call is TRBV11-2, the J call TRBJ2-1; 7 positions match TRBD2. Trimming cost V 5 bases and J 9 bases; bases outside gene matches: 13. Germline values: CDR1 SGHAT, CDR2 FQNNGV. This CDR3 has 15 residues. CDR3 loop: CASSQRLANPPEQFF. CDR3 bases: TGTGCCAGCAGCCAACGACTAGCCAACCCCCCTGAGCAGTTCTTC.

CDR3 DNA: TGTGCCAGCAGCCCGGAGGGTCACGGAACGTACGAGCAGTACTTC. Translated: CASSPEGHGTYEQYF. The J gene is TRBJ2-7, the V gene TRBV11-2, with D perhaps TRBD2 (6 bases). V was cut by 5 bases and J by 4 bases, with 18 bases left in between. The length of the CDR3 is 15 residues. Germline CDR1 and CDR2: SGHAT and FQNNGV.

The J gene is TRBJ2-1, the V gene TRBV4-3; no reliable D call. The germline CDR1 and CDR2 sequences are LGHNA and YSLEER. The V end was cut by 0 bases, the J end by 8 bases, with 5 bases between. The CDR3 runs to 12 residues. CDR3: CASSQDFDEQFF. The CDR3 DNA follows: TGCGCCAGCAGCCAAGATTTCGATGAGCAGTTCTTC.

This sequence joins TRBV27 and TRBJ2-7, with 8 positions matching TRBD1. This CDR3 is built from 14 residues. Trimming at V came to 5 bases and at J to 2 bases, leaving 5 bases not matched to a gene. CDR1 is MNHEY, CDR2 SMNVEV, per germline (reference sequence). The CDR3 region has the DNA TGTGCCAGCAGTATCGGACAGGGTGCCTACGAGCAGTACTTC. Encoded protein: CASSIGQGAYEQYF.

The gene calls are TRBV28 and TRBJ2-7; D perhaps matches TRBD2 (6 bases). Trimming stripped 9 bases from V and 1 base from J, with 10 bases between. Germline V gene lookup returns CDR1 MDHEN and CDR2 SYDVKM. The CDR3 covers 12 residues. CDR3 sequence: CASARGSYEQYF. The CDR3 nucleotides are TGTGCCAGTGCACGGGGGTCCTACGAGCAGTACTTC.

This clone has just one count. The CDR3 sequence is CAISVSRTDTEAFF. The CDR3 DNA follows: TGTGCCATCAGTGTTTCGAGGACTGACACTGAAGCTTTCTTT. V usage is TRBV10-3 and J usage is TRBJ1-1; D gene unclear. Between the trimmed V and J ends, which lost 4 bases and 3 bases, there was a span of 12 bases. The CDR3 is 14 residues long. Germline CDR1 and CDR2: ENHRY and SYGVKD.

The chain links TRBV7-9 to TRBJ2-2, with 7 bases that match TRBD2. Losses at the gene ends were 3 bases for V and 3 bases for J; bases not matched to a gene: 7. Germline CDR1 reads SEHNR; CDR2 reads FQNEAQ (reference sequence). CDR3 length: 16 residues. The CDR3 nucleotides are TGTGCCAGCAGCTTGTCGGGCGGGGGTCACACCGGGGAGCTGTTTTTT. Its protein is CASSLSGGGHTGELFF.

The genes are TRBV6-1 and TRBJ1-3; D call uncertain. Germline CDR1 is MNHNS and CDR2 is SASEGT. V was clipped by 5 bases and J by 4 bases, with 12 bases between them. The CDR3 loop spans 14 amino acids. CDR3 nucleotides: TGTGCCAGCAGTTCGTGGTCCGCGGGAAACACCATATATTTT. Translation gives CASSSWSAGNTIYF.

CDR3 loop: CASSQDPSPAYEQYF. The DNA of the CDR3 is TGCGCCAGCAGCCAAGACCCTAGCCCGGCCTACGAGCAGTACTTC. The rearrangement links TRBV4-1 to TRBJ2-7; tentative D call: TRBD2 (5 bases). Between the trimmed V and J ends, which lost 0 bases and 2 bases, there was a span of 11 bases. The V gene's germline CDR1 is MGHRA and CDR2 YSYEKL. The CDR3 loop spans 15 amino acids.